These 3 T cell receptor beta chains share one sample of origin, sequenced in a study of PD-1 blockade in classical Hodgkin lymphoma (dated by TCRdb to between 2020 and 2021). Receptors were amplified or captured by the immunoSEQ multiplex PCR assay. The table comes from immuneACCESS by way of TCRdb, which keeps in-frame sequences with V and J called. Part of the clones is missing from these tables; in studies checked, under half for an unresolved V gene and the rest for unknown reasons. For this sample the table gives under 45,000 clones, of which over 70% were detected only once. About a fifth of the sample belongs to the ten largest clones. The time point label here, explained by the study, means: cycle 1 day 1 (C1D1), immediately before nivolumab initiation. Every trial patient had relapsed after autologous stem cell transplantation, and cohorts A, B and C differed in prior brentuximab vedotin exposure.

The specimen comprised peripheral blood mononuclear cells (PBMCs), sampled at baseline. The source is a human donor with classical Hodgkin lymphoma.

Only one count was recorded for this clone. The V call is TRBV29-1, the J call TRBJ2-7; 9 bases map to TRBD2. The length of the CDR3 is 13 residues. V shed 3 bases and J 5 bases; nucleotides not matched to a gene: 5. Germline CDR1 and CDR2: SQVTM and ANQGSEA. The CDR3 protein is CSVEPSGIHEQYF. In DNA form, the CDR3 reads TGCAGCGTTGAGCCTAGCGGGATCCACGAGCAGTACTTC.

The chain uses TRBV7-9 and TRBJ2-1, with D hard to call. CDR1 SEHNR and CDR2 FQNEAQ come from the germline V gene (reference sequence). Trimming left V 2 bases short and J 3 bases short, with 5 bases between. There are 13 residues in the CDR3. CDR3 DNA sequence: TGTGCCAGCAGCTTAAAGGGCTACAATGAGCAGTTCTTC. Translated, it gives CASSLKGYNEQFF.

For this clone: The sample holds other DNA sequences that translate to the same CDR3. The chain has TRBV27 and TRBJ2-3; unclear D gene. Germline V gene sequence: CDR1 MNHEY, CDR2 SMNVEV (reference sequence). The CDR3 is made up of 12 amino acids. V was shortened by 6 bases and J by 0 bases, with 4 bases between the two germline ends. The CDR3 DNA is TGTGCCAGCAGCCCCAGCACAGATACGCAGTATTTT. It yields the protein CASSPSTDTQYF.